These 7 T cell receptor beta chains originate from one sample sequenced in a study of cytomegalovirus exposure and HLA in healthy donors (dated by TCRdb to between 2016 and 2019). Receptor amplification or capture employed the immunoSEQ multiplex PCR assay. The source is immuneACCESS, and TCRdb retained only in-frame sequences with V and J called. Part of the clones is not carried over; for the studies checked, unresolved V genes explain less than half of this, and the remainder is unexplained. This sample holds some 110,000 clones; around 88% were observed only once. The ten largest clones capture 1.5% to 2% of the sample. The sequencing sample was made of PBMCs. Every receptor here comes from a man younger than 30 in good health and CMV-seronegative.

J is TRBJ2-1 and V is TRBV19; 7 bases line up with TRBD1. V shed 3 bases and J 12 bases; nucleotides not matched to a gene: 20. The CDR3 is made up of 17 amino acids. Germline V gene data show CDR1 as LNHDA and CDR2 as SQIVND (reference sequence). The DNA of the CDR3 is TGTGCCAGTAGTATCACAGCCCCCTCGACAGGGTCGGTCGGGCAGTTCTTC. The encoded protein is CASSITAPSTGSVGQFF.

The chain couples TRBV6-1 to TRBJ2-5, with D unresolved. This CDR3 is 12 amino acids long. V lost 7 bases and J lost 2, with 8 bases in between. The V gene's germline CDR1 is MNHNS and CDR2 SASEGT. This CDR3 reads CASTPRQETQYF. CDR3 nucleotide sequence: TGTGCCAGCACTCCGAGGCAAGAGACCCAGTACTTC.

The V and J genes are TRBV28 and TRBJ1-1; 10 nucleotides line up with TRBD1. CDR1 is MDHEN and CDR2 is SYDVKM in the germline V gene. The CDR3 length is 12 residues. After removal of 10 bases from V and 4 bases from J, the junction contained 3 bases not matched to a gene. The CDR3 DNA reads TGTGCCACCTGGACAGGGGGCACTGAAGCTTTCTTT. Encoded protein: CATWTGGTEAFF.

The chain carries TRBV5-4 and TRBJ1-3; TRBD1 matches at 9 bases. After removal of 4 bases from V and 1 base from J, the junction contained 6 bases not matched to a gene. The CDR3 length is 16 residues. CDR1 SGHNT and CDR2 YYREEE come from the germline V gene (reference sequence). In DNA, the CDR3 is TGTGCCAGCAGCGCCCGGGACAGGGCTTCTGGAAACACCATATATTTT. This translates into CASSARDRASGNTIYF.

This clone occurred a few times. This chain uses TRBV11-2 with TRBJ2-1; 8 bases align to TRBD2. Germline V gene data show CDR1 as SGHAT and CDR2 as FQNNGV. CDR3 length: 15 residues. V was clipped by 2 bases and J by 4 bases; unmatched bases: 4. The CDR3 loop reads CASSLTGGPYNEQFF. CDR3 DNA: TGTGCCAGCAGCTTAACGGGAGGGCCTTACAATGAGCAGTTCTTC.

This clone was seen a single time. The rearrangement uses TRBV10-2 and TRBJ1-4, with D perhaps matching TRBD1 (6 bases). CDR3 length equals 14 residues. From germline, CDR1 is WSHSY and CDR2 SAAADI. The ends were cut back, 10 bases at V and 4 bases at J, with 16 bases in the middle. CDR3 loop: CATREDSNNEKLFF. In DNA form, the CDR3 reads TGCGCCACCCGAGAGGACAGTAATAATGAAAAACTGTTTTTT.

Here the CDR3 reads CASSLVSGGVEQYF. CDR3 in DNA: TGTGCCAGCAGCTTAGTCAGCGGGGGGGTCGAGCAGTACTTC. The gene calls are TRBV7-6 and TRBJ2-7; 10 nucleotides agree with TRBD2. This CDR3 has 14 residues. Trimming cost V 1 base and J 6 bases; bases outside gene matches: 3. Looked up from germline, CDR1 is SGHVS and CDR2 is FNYEAQ.